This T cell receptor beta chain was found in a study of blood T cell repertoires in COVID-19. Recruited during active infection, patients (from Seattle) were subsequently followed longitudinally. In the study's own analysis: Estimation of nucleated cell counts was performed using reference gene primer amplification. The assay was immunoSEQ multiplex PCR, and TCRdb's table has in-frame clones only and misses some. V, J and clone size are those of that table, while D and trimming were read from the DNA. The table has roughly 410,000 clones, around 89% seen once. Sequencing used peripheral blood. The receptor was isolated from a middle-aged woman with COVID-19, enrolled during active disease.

The CDR3 spells CASSRGRDTEAFF. The CDR3 nucleotides read TGCGCCAGCAGCAGGGGGCGCGACACTGAAGCTTTCTTT. The rearrangement links TRBV5-1 to TRBJ1-1, with 7 nucleotides matching TRBD1. CDR1 is SGHRS, CDR2 YFSETQ, per germline. V shed 4 bases and J 3 bases; nucleotides not matched to a gene: 3. The CDR3 spans 13 residues.